A selection of T cell receptor beta chains follows, all from one sample in a study of T-cell memory formation after mild COVID-19. Using its own MiXCR run on the 5' RACE reads, TCRdb lists one record per CDR3 protein. The sample records about 400,000 distinct CDR3 sequences, around 24% being singletons. The sequencing sample was made of PBMCs or a T cell subset sorted from them (not recorded which). These receptor sequences come from an adult woman who had mild COVID-19 (a few samples of this study predate the infection). Cell type and time point are not known. Both conserved end residues are part of each CDR3. A D gene is named only where the DNA matches it firmly. Size is stated for part of the rows, as once, few or many counts, or as a class when the clone is expanded.

D gene	V gene	clone size	J gene	CDR3 DNA	CDR3 protein
TRBD1	TRBV7-2	.	TRBJ2-5	TGTGCCAGCAGCTTAGGCCCCCCAGGGGGCGCGGAGACCCAGTACTTC	CASSLGPPGGAETQYF
.	TRBV11-2	.	TRBJ2-5	TGTGCCAGCAGCTTAGATATCAGGCTAGCCGAGACCCAGTACTTC	CASSLDIRLAETQYF
.	TRBV12-3/TRBV12-4	few	TRBJ2-1	TGTGCCAGCATTCCAACGTGGGGCCCCCATAAGGATGAGCAGTTCTTC	CASIPTWGPHKDEQFF
.	TRBV7-8	.	TRBJ1-6	TGTGCCAGCAGCTTATTCAATTCACCCCTCCACTTT	CASSLFNSPLHF
.	TRBV14	.	TRBJ2-2	TGTGCCAGCAGCCAAGAAACGGGGAGGGAGCTGTTTTTT	CASSQETGRELFF
.	TRBV14	.	TRBJ1-4	TGTGCCAGCAGCTCCGGGGACGCAACTAATGAAAAACTGTTTTTT	CASSSGDATNEKLFF
.	TRBV15	.	TRBJ1-1	TGTGCCACCAGCAGAGATAGAGGCGGCGCAGAAGTGTCTTTCTTT	CATSRDRGGAEVSFF
.	TRBV7-2	few	TRBJ2-5	TGTGCCAGCAGCTTAGTGTTGGCGGGAACGATCCAAGAGACCCAGTACTTC	CASSLVLAGTIQETQYF
.	TRBV11-2	.	TRBJ2-7	TGTGCCAGCGGCGGGGTCTTTAACTACGAGCAGTACTTC	CASGGVFNYEQYF
TRBD2	TRBV9	.	TRBJ2-3	TGTGCCAGCAGCGTAGGTCTAGCGGGAGAAGGAAAAAATACGCAGTATTTT	CASSVGLAGEGKNTQYF
.	TRBV20-1	.	TRBJ2-3	TGCAGTGCCCACTCGGGGGGCCCAGATACGCAGTATTTT	CSAHSGGPDTQYF
.	TRBV7-9	.	TRBJ1-4	TGTGCCAGCAGCTACCGGGACGCTGGTGAAAAACTGTTTTTT	CASSYRDAGEKLFF
TRBD2	TRBV24-1	.	TRBJ2-7	TGTGCCACCAGTGATCCCAATAGCGGGAGTCAGTACTTC	CATSDPNSGSQYF
.	TRBV18	.	TRBJ2-7	TGTGCCAGCTCACCACCGCAGAGGACCTACGAGCAGTACTTC	CASSPPQRTYEQYF
.	TRBV3-1	few	TRBJ1-1	TGTGCCAGCAGCCAAGGGAACTCCCTGATAGAGAAAGCTTTCTTT	CASSQGNSLIEKAFF
.	TRBV6-1	.	TRBJ1-1	TGTGCCAGCAGTGACCCTATGAGGATTGAAGCTTTCTTT	CASSDPMRIEAFF